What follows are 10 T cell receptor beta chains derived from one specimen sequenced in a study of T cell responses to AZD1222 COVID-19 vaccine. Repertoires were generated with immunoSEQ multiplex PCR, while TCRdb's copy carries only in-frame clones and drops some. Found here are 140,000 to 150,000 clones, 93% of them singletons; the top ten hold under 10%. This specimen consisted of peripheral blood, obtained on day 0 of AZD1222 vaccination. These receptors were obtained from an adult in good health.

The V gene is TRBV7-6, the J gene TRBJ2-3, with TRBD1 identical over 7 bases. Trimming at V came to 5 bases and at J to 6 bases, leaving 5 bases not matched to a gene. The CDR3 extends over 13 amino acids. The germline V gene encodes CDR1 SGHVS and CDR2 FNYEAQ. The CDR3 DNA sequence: TGTGCCAGCAGCCAGGGACAGCGCGATACGCAGTATTTT. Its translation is CASSQGQRDTQYF.

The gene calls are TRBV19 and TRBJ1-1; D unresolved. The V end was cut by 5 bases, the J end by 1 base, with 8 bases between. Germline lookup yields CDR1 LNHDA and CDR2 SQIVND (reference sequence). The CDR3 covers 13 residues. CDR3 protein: CASSFVQNTEAFF. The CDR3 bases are TGTGCCAGTAGTTTCGTCCAGAACACTGAAGCTTTCTTT.

This CDR3 reads CASSRTSGGAFGYEQYF. As DNA, the CDR3 is TGTGCCAGCAGCCGAACTAGCGGGGGGGCCTTTGGATACGAGCAGTACTTC. The chain links TRBV6-6 to TRBJ2-7; 13 positions match TRBD2. Germline V gene data show CDR1 as MNHNY and CDR2 as SVGAGI (reference sequence). The CDR3 is made up of 17 amino acids. J lost 4 bases, V lost 6 bases, and 12 bases had no gene match.

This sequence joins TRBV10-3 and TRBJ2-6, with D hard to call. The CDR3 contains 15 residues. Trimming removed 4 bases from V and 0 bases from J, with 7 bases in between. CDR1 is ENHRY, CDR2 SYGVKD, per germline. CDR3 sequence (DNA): TGTGCCATCAGTGGACGTAACTCTGGGGCCAACGTCCTGACTTTC. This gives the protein CAISGRNSGANVLTF.

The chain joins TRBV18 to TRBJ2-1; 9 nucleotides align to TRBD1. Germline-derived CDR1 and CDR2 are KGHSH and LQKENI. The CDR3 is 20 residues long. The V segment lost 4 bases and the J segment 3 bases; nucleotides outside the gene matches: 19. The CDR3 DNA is TGTGCCAGCTCACTATCAGCCCCTATAAGAAAGGACAGGGGCTACAATGAGCAGTTCTTC. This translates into CASSLSAPIRKDRGYNEQFF.

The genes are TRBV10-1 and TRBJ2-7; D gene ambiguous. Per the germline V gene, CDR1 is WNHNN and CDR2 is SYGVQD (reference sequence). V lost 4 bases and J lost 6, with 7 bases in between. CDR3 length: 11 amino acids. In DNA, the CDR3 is TGCGCCAGCAGTGGGAGAAGCGAGCAGTACTTC. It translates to CASSGRSEQYF.

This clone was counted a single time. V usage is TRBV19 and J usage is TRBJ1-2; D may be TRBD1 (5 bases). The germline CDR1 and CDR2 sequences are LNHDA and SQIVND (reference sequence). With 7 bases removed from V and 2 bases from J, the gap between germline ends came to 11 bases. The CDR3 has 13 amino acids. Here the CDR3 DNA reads TGTGCCAGTACCCGGGACGGAAACTATGGCTACACCTTC. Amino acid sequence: CASTRDGNYGYTF. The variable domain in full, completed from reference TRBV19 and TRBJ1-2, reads DGGITQSPKYLFRKEGQNVTLSCEQNLNHDAMYWYRQDPGQGLRLIYYSQIVNDFQKGDIAEGYSVSREKKESFPLTVTSAQKNPTAFYLCASTRDGNYGYTFGSGTRLTVV.

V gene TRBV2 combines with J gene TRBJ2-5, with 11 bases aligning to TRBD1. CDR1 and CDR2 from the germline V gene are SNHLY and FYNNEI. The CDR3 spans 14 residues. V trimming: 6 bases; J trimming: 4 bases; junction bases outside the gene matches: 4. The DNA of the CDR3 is TGTGCCAGCAGGACCGGGACAGGGGGAGAGACCCAGTACTTC. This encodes CASRTGTGGETQYF.

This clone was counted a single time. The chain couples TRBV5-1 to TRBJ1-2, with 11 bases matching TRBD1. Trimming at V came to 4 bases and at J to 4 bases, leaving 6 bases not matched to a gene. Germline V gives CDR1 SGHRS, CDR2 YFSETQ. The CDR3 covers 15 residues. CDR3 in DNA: TGCGCCAGCAGCATAGGACAGGGGGCCCTCTATGGCTACACCTTC. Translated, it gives CASSIGQGALYGYTF.

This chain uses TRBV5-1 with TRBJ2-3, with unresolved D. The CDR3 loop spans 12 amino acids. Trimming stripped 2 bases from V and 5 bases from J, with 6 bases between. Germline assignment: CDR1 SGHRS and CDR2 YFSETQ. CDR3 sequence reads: CASSFGEDTQYF. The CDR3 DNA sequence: TGCGCCAGCAGCTTTGGGGAAGATACGCAGTATTTT.